This passage covers 14 T cell receptor beta chains from one sample sequenced in a study of cytomegalovirus exposure and HLA in healthy donors. PCR involved 60 Vbeta and 13 Jbeta primers. Generated by immunoSEQ multiplex PCR, the TCRdb table keeps only in-frame clones and is missing some. The sample gives 100,000 to 120,000 clones, around four fifths of which show up once; approximately 8.6% is in the top ten. Sequenced sample: PBMCs. Source of these receptors: a woman aged 40 to 50 in good health and CMV-seropositive.

This clone was picked up a small number of times. The CDR3 loop reads CASSQDSWYEQYF. The CDR3 nucleotides are TGTGCCAGCAGCCAAGATAGCTGGTACGAGCAGTACTTC. The chain links TRBV4-2 to TRBJ2-7; D gene ambiguous. CDR1 is LGHNA, CDR2 YNFKEQ, per germline. Trimming left V 0 bases short and J 4 bases short, with 7 bases between. This CDR3 has 13 amino acids.

This rearrangement joins TRBV5-1 to TRBJ1-2, with 8 bases matching TRBD1. Per germline, CDR1 SGHRS and CDR2 YFSETQ. The CDR3 spans 14 residues. Unmatched junction bases numbered 6, after V lost 6 bases and J lost 2 bases. The CDR3 nucleotides read TGCGCCAGCACCCAGGGGGCGGGGAACTATGGCTACACCTTC. Translated: CASTQGAGNYGYTF. The whole variable domain, remainder taken from reference TRBV5-1 and TRBJ1-2, is KAGVTQTPRYLIKTRGQQVTLSCSPISGHRSVSWYQQTPGQGLQFLFEYFSETQRNKGNFPGRFSGRQFSNSRSEMNVSTLELGDSALYLCASTQGAGNYGYTFGSGTRLTVV.

This chain uses TRBV28 with TRBJ1-2; no clear D gene. The ends were cut back, 1 base at V and 7 bases at J, with 22 bases in the middle. Germline CDR1 and CDR2: MDHEN and SYDVKM. The CDR3 runs to 17 residues. CDR3 nucleotides: TGTGCCAGCAGTTTATTCCCCGTTCGTCGGGGAGGAGGTGGCTACACCTTC. It specifies CASSLFPVRRGGGGYTF.

This chain links TRBV28 with TRBJ2-5; TRBD1 aligns across 7 bases. After removal of 2 bases from V and 5 bases from J, the junction contained 2 bases not matched to a gene. The CDR3 is 13 residues long. Germline V CDR1 and CDR2: MDHEN, SYDVKM. The CDR3 DNA reads TGTGCCAGCAGTTTAGGGGGACAGGAGACCCAGTACTTC. Amino acid sequence: CASSLGGQETQYF.

The V call is TRBV13, the J call TRBJ2-7, with 8 bases that match TRBD2. The length of the CDR3 is 14 residues. Germline values: CDR1 PRHDT, CDR2 FYEKMQ (reference sequence). V gave up 5 bases and J gave up 2 bases; unmatched junction bases: 5. The CDR3 loop is CASSLIAGPYEQYF. For the CDR3, the DNA is TGTGCCAGCAGCCTAATAGCGGGACCCTACGAGCAGTACTTC.

V usage is TRBV6-5 and J usage is TRBJ2-5; 9 nucleotides align to TRBD2. The germline V gene encodes CDR1 MNHEY and CDR2 SVGAGI. The CDR3 totals 15 residues. V lost 2 bases and J lost 4; bases outside the gene matches: 5. The CDR3 DNA reads as TGTGCCAGCAGTTACGGTAGCGGGAGAGGAGAGACCCAGTACTTC. Its protein product is CASSYGSGRGETQYF.

With regard to this clone: A read error may account for a junction end that differs from germline. The gene calls are TRBV7-9 and TRBJ1-1; 12 nucleotides line up with TRBD1. The germline gives CDR1 SEHNR, CDR2 FQNEAQ (reference sequence). CDR3 length: 19 amino acids. In DNA, the CDR3 is TGTTCCAGCAGCTTACTTATTCCGGGACAGGGGGCAAGGAACACTGAAGCTTTCTTT. Amino acids: CSSSLLIPGQGARNTEAFF.

This sequence joins TRBV14 and TRBJ2-6; 7 bases align to TRBD2. After removal of 3 bases from V and 0 bases from J, the junction contained 2 bases not matched to a gene. The germline V gene has CDR1 SGHDN and CDR2 FVKESK. The CDR3 is 16 residues long. The CDR3 sequence is CASSHGTNSGANVLTF. CDR3 nucleotides: TGTGCCAGCAGCCACGGGACTAACTCTGGGGCCAACGTCCTGACTTTC.

Note on this clone: The junction differs from germline at one of its ends, possibly a read error. The CDR3 DNA reads TGTTCCAGCAGCTCTCCCCGGGTTGGGGGGAGGAATTCACCCCTCCACTTT. Translated: CSSSSPRVGGRNSPLHF. The chain is built from TRBV7-9 and TRBJ1-6; TRBD1 is a possible D gene (5 bases). The CDR3 is 17 amino acids. The germline V gene encodes CDR1 SEHNR and CDR2 FQNEAQ (reference sequence).

The rearrangement links TRBV5-6 to TRBJ1-2; TRBD1 might be the D (6 bases). V lost 6 bases and J lost 6, with 18 bases in between. The CDR3 is 14 amino acids. Germline CDR1 reads SGHDT; CDR2 reads YYEEEE. CDR3: CASNPIETGHGYTF. The DNA for the CDR3 is TGTGCCAGCAATCCTATCGAAACAGGGCATGGCTACACCTTC.

The chain links TRBV6-5 to TRBJ2-1; TRBD2 matches at 14 bases. Trimming cost V 6 bases and J 8 bases; bases outside gene matches: 3. This CDR3 comprises 14 residues. Looked up from germline, CDR1 is MNHEY and CDR2 is SVGAGI. In DNA, the CDR3 is TGTGCCAGCAGGGGACTAGCGGGAGTTTATGAGCAGTTCTTC. Its protein product is CASRGLAGVYEQFF.

This chain links TRBV7-9 with TRBJ2-3; 9 positions match TRBD1. Per germline, CDR1 SEHNR and CDR2 FQNEAQ (reference sequence). With 5 bases clipped from V and 7 bases from J, the junction kept 13 bases outside the gene matches. This CDR3 is built from 16 residues. The CDR3 DNA is TGTGCCAGCAGCCCACCCCGGGACAGGGAGACATATACGCAGTATTTT. Its protein is CASSPPRDRETYTQYF.

This clone has a single count. This chain uses TRBV6-1 with TRBJ2-5; the D gene is possibly TRBD1 (6 bases). The CDR3 is 13 residues long. Per germline, CDR1 MNHNS and CDR2 SASEGT. V lost 9 bases and J 2 bases, leaving 13 bases between the germline ends. In DNA, the CDR3 is TGTGCCAGTCACCGGACAGTTCAAGAGACCCAGTACTTC. Protein: CASHRTVQETQYF.

This clone was picked up a small number of times. The chain uses TRBV2 and TRBJ1-5, with 9 bases matching TRBD1. The CDR3 is 14 residues long. The germline gives CDR1 SNHLY, CDR2 FYNNEI. V was clipped by 5 bases and J by 7 bases; unmatched bases: 6. Here the CDR3 reads CASSLGTGRQPQHF. DNA of the CDR3: TGTGCCAGCAGTTTAGGGACAGGGAGGCAGCCCCAGCATTTT. The full variable domain, its missing parts supplied by reference TRBV2 and TRBJ1-5, is EPEVTQTPSHQVTQMGQEVILRCVPISNHLYFYWYRQILGQKVEFLVSFYNNEISEKSEIFDDQFSVERPDGSNFTLKIRSTKLEDSAMYFCASSLGTGRQPQHFGDGTRLSIL.